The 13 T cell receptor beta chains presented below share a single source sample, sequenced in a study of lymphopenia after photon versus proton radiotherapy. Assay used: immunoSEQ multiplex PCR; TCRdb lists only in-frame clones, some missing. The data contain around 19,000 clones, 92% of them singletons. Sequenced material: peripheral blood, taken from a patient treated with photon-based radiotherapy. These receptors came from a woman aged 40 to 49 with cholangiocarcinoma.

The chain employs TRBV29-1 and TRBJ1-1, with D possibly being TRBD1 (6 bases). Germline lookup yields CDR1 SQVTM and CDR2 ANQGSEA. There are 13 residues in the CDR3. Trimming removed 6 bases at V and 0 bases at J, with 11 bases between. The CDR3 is CSVSGQMNTEAFF. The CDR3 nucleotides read TGCAGCGTGAGCGGACAGATGAACACTGAAGCTTTCTTT.

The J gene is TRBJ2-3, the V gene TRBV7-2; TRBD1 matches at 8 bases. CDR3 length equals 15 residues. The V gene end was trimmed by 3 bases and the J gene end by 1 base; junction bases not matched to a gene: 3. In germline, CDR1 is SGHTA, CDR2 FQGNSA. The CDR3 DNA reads TGTGCCAGCAGCTTGACAGGGGACCGCACAGATACGCAGTATTTT. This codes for CASSLTGDRTDTQYF.

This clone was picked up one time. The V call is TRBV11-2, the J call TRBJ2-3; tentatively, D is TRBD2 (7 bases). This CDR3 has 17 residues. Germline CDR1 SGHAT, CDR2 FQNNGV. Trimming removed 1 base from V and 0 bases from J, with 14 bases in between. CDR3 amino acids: CASSLVRAGASTDTQYF. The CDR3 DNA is TGTGCCAGCAGCTTAGTCAGGGCGGGGGCTAGCACAGATACGCAGTATTTT.

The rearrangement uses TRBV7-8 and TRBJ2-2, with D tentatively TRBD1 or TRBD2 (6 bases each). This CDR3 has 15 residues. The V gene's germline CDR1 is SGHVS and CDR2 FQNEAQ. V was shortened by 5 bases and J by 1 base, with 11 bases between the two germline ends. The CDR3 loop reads CASSPRGQNTGELFF. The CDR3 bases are TGTGCCAGCAGCCCCCGGGGGCAGAACACCGGGGAGCTGTTTTTT.

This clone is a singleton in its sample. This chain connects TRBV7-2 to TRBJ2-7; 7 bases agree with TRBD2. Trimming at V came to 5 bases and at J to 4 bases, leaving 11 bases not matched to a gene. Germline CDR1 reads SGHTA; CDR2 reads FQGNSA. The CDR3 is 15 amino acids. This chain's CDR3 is CASSRVGGTDYEQYF. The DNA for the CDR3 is TGTGCCAGCAGCCGGGTGGGGGGGACCGATTACGAGCAGTACTTC.

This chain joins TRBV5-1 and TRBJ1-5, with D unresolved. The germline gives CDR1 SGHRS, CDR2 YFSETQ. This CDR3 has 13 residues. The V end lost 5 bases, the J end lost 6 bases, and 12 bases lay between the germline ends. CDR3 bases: TGCGCCAGCAGGCGTGATAGCGGTCAGCCCCAGCATTTT. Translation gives CASRRDSGQPQHF. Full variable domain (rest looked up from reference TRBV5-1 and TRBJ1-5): KAGVTQTPRYLIKTRGQQVTLSCSPISGHRSVSWYQQTPGQGLQFLFEYFSETQRNKGNFPGRFSGRQFSNSRSEMNVSTLELGDSALYLCASRRDSGQPQHFGDGTRLSIL.

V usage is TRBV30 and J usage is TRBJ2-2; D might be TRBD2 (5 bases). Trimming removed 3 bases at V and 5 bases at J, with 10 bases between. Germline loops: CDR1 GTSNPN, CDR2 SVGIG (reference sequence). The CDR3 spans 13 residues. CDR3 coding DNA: TGTGCCTGGAGCCCCGGAGGTACCGGGGAGCTGTTTTTT. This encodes CAWSPGGTGELFF.

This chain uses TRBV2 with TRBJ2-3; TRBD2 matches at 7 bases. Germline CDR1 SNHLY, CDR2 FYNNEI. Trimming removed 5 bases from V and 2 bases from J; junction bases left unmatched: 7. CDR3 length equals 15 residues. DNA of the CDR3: TGTGCCAGCAGTTGGGGCGGGGGAACCACAGATACGCAGTATTTT. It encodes CASSWGGGTTDTQYF. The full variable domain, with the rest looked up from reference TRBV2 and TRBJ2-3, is EPEVTQTPSHQVTQMGQEVILRCVPISNHLYFYWYRQILGQKVEFLVSFYNNEISEKSEIFDDQFSVERPDGSNFTLKIRSTKLEDSAMYFCASSWGGGTTDTQYFGPGTRLTVL.

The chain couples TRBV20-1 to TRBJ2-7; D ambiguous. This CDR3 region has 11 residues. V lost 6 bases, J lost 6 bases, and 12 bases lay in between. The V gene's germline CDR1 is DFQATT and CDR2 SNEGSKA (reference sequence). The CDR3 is CSANHLGEQYF. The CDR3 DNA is TGCAGTGCCAACCACCTGGGCGAGCAGTACTTC.

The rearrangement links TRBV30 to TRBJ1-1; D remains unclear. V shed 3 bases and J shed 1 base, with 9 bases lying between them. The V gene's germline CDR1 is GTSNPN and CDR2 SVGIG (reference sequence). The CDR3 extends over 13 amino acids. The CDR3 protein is CAWRVHPNTEAFF. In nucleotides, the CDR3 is TGTGCCTGGAGGGTCCACCCGAACACTGAAGCTTTCTTT.

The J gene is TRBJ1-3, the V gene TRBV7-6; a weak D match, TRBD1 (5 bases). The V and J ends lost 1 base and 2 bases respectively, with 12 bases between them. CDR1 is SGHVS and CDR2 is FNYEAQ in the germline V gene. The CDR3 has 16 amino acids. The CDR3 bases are TGTGCCAGCAGCTTAGAAGGGGTCGGCCCTGGAAACACCATATATTTT. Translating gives CASSLEGVGPGNTIYF.

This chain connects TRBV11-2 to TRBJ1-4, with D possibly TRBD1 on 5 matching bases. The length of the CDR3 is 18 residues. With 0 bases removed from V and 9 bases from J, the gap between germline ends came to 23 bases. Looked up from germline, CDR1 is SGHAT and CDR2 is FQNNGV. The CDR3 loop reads CASSLDTLSGLGIKKLFF. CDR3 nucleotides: TGTGCCAGCAGCTTAGATACGCTATCAGGGTTGGGAATTAAAAAACTGTTTTTT.

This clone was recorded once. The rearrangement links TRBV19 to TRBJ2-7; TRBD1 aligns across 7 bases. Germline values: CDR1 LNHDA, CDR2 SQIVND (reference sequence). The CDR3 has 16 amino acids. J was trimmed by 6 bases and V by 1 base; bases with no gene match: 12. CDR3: CASSIVGGTGVAEQYF. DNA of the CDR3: TGTGCCAGTAGTATAGTCGGCGGAACAGGGGTCGCCGAGCAGTACTTC.